Below are 13 T cell receptor beta chains sequenced from a single sample in a study of identical twins. TCRdb fed the 5' RACE reads into MiXCR, producing one record per CDR3 protein. Of some 1,700,000 distinct CDR3 sequences listed, less than 35% are singletons. Specimen: cord blood. All receptors come from a newborn girl in good health.

This clonotype was observed a few times. The chain has TRBV10-3 and TRBJ2-1; 10 bases are shared with TRBD2. Germline CDR1 and CDR2: ENHRY and SYGVKD. The V segment lost 8 bases and the J segment 5 bases; nucleotides outside the gene matches: 12. The CDR3 covers 16 residues. CDR3 residues: CAIGRAAGGPNNEQFF. CDR3 bases: TGTGCCATCGGGCGAGCAGCGGGGGGGCCGAACAATGAGCAGTTCTTC.

The chain carries TRBV24-1 and TRBJ2-5; 7 bases map to TRBD1. The CDR3 spans 16 residues. The V segment lost 7 bases and the J segment 3 bases; nucleotides outside the gene matches: 13. Germline-derived CDR1 and CDR2 are KGHDR and SFDVKD. This CDR3 reads CATSSRQGMVEETQYF. The DNA for the CDR3 is TGTGCCACCAGCTCAAGACAGGGTATGGTTGAAGAGACCCAGTACTTC.

The table lists this clonotype with a few counts. This chain joins TRBV29-1 and TRBJ2-3, with 7 positions matching TRBD1. Germline V gives CDR1 SQVTM, CDR2 ANQGSEA. The CDR3 extends over 14 amino acids. Losses at the gene ends were 0 bases for V and 4 bases for J; bases not matched to a gene: 4. In nucleotides, the CDR3 is TGCAGCGTTGAAGATCGCACAGGGGCAGATACGCAGTATTTT. It yields the protein CSVEDRTGADTQYF.

A word on this clonotype: An end of the junction differs from the germline gene, which may be a read error. The CDR3 nucleotides read TGTACCAGCAGCGTCCCCTCCAGCACTAGCCGTAGCACAGATACGCAGTATTTT. Protein sequence: CTSSVPSSTSRSTDTQYF. The chain carries TRBV9 and TRBJ2-3; possible D gene TRBD2, 6 bases. The CDR3 extends over 18 amino acids. CDR1 is SGDLS, CDR2 YYNGEE, per germline. Drawing the rest from reference TRBV9 and TRBJ2-3, the complete variable domain is DSGVTQTPKHLITATGQRVTLRCSPRSGDLSVYWYQQSLDQGLQFLIQYYNGEERAKGNILERFSAQQFPDLHSELNLSSLELGDSALYFCTSSVPSSTSRSTDTQYFGPGTRLTVL.

In regard to this clonotype: Relative to the germline gene, one junction end is altered; a read error may explain this. The chain uses TRBV3-1 and TRBJ2-7; the D is unclear. Germline loops: CDR1 LGHDT, CDR2 YNNKEL (reference sequence). This CDR3 region has 12 residues. In DNA form, the CDR3 reads TGTGGCAGCAGCCAAGGGTTAGGAGAGCAGTACTTC. Translated: CGSSQGLGEQYF.

Of note for this clonotype: A junction boundary mismatches the germline segment, possibly from a read error. V and J are TRBV27 and TRBJ2-7, with TRBD2 matching 14 bases. There are 15 residues in the CDR3. Germline CDR1 MNHEY, CDR2 SMNVEV (reference sequence). CDR3 nucleotides: TGCGCCAGCAGCTGGGGGACTAGCGGGAGTTACGAGCAGTACTTC. It encodes CASSWGTSGSYEQYF.

V is TRBV9 and J is TRBJ1-1, with D uncertain. Between the trimmed V and J ends, which lost 5 bases and 0 bases, there was a span of 11 bases. From germline, CDR1 is SGDLS and CDR2 YYNGEE. CDR3 size: 14 residues. The CDR3 region is CASRRTKMNTEAFF. The CDR3 DNA reads as TGTGCCAGCAGGCGGACTAAAATGAACACTGAAGCTTTCTTT.

CDR3 amino acids: CASSLFSGAYNEKLFF. In nucleotides, the CDR3 is TGTGCCAGCAGCTTATTTTCTGGGGCCTATAATGAAAAACTGTTTTTT. V usage is TRBV7-9 and J usage is TRBJ1-4; D might be TRBD1 (5 bases). CDR3 size: 16 residues. From germline, CDR1 is SEHNR and CDR2 FQNEAQ (reference sequence). V lost 2 bases, J lost 4 bases, and 14 bases lay in between. Together with reference TRBV7-9 and TRBJ1-4, the CDR3 gives the full variable domain: DTGVSQNPRHKITKRGQNVTFRCDPISEHNRLYWYRQTLGQGPEFLTYFQNEAQLEKSRLLSDRFSAERPKGSFSTLEIQRTEQGDSAMYLCASSLFSGAYNEKLFFGSGTQLSVL.

This clonotype was seen only a few times. The rearrangement uses TRBV9 and TRBJ2-1, with TRBD2 as a possible D gene (6 bases). The J call may be faulty, since TRBJ2-7 better matches the DNA end. The germline V gene has CDR1 SGDLS and CDR2 YYNGEE. This CDR3 is 18 amino acids long. The CDR3, as DNA: TGTGCCAGCAGAAAAGGACTACACCACCCCAGCTCCTACAATGAGCAGTACTTC. Its translation is CASRKGLHHPSSYNEQYF.

The genes are TRBV20-1 and TRBJ2-3; no clear D. The CDR3 extends over 15 amino acids. The germline CDR1 and CDR2 sequences are DFQATT and SNEGSKA (reference sequence). Deletions cut 2 bases from V and 7 bases from J, with 19 bases between. CDR3 loop: CSARNEQEWKNTQYF. DNA for the CDR3: TGCAGTGCTAGAAATGAGCAGGAGTGGAAAAATACGCAGTATTTT.

V and J are TRBV11-2 and TRBJ2-2; 10 bases match TRBD2. Trimming took 1 base from V and 6 from J; bases not matched to a gene: 11. The CDR3 spans 18 residues. Germline CDR1 is SGHAT and CDR2 is FQNNGV. CDR3 DNA: TGTGCCAGCAGCTTAGTGGTTCTAGCGGGAGTTTCATCCGGGGAGCTGTTTTTT. Its protein is CASSLVVLAGVSSGELFF. Based on the CDR3 plus reference TRBV11-2 and TRBJ2-2, the full variable domain is EAGVAQSPRYKIIEKRQSVAFWCNPISGHATLYWYQQILGQGPKLLIQFQNNGVVDDSQLPKDRFSAERLKGVDSTLKIQPAKLEDSAVYLCASSLVVLAGVSSGELFFGEGSRLTVL.

The chain uses TRBV20-1 and TRBJ1-1, with D unclear. This CDR3 region has 13 residues. In germline, CDR1 is DFQATT, CDR2 SNEGSKA (reference sequence). Trimming left V 6 bases short and J 0 bases short, with 11 bases between. The CDR3 coding sequence is TGCAGTGCAAAGGTGAGAATGAACACTGAAGCTTTCTTT. Translating gives CSAKVRMNTEAFF.

This clonotype was found many times. In nucleotides, the CDR3 is TGTGCCAGCAGTTTATGGACAGGGGGCACTGAAGCTTTCTTT. Amino acids: CASSLWTGGTEAFF. The genes are TRBV28 and TRBJ1-1; 9 bases map to TRBD1. V was clipped by 0 bases and J by 4 bases; unmatched bases: 0. Germline loops: CDR1 MDHEN, CDR2 SYDVKM. The CDR3 length is 14 residues.